Listed below are T cell receptor beta chains from one sample, sequenced in a study of relationships among human T cell subsets. One entry per CDR3 protein, called by TCRdb with MiXCR from the multiplex PCR reads. Of under 15,000 distinct CDR3 sequences listed, roughly 60% are singletons. The sequencing input was Tregs sorted from blood. Every receptor here comes from a man aged 40-49 years in good health. CDR3s include the opening cysteine and the closing phenylalanine or tryptophan. The D gene is left open where the match is weak. Expanded clones get a size class; other rows say once, few or many, or leave the size out.

>TRBV11-2|few|.|12|TRBJ2-1
TGTGCCAGCAGCTTAAGCGGGAATGAGCAGTTCTTC
CASSLSGNEQFF
>TRBV12-3/TRBV12-4|.|.|14|TRBJ1-3
TGTGCCAGCAGTTTAAATCTCGGGAGAAACACCATATATTTT
CASSLNLGRNTIYF
>TRBV3-1|once|TRBD1|14|TRBJ2-7
TGTGCCAGCAGCCAAGCCAGGGGGCTCGAGAAGCAGTACTTC
CASSQARGLEKQYF
>TRBV10-3|.|.|14|TRBJ2-3
TGTGCCATCAGTGAGGCCACACGCACAGATACGCAGTATTTT
CAISEATRTDTQYF
>TRBV6-5|.|TRBD1|16|TRBJ2-5
TGTGCCAGCAGTTACCGCAGGGGGAGAGGCCAAGAGACCCAGTACTTC
CASSYRRGRGQETQYF
>TRBV27|medium-sized|.|15|TRBJ2-5
TGTGCCAGCAGTCCCTCCCGACAGGTCCAAGAGACCCAGTACTTC
CASSPSRQVQETQYF
>TRBV27|.|.|15|TRBJ1-6
TGTGCCAGCAGTTTATCTAGCTCCTATAGTTCACCCCTCCACTTT
CASSLSSSYSSPLHF
>TRBV7-9|.|.|15|TRBJ2-7
TGTGCCAGCAGCCCTGACGAGGGGTTAACCTACGAGCAGTACTTC
CASSPDEGLTYEQYF
>TRBV11-2|.|.|14|TRBJ2-3
TGTGCCAGCACCGAAAGAAGGAGCACAGATACGCAGTATTTT
CASTERRSTDTQYF
>TRBV6-5|.|.|12|TRBJ1-1
TGTGCCAGCAGTACGGGGAACACTGAAGCTTTCTTT
CASSTGNTEAFF
>TRBV5-6|.|.|16|TRBJ1-5
TGTGCCAGCAGCTTGCGAGGCGTGTATAGCAATCAGCCCCAGCATTTT
CASSLRGVYSNQPQHF
>TRBV28|.|.|16|TRBJ2-7
TGTGCCAGCAGCCCGGGACAACTTTTCGGAGCCTACGAGCAGTACTTC
CASSPGQLFGAYEQYF
>TRBV4-1|few|.|18|TRBJ1-5
TGCGCCAGCAGCCCAATTTACGGGGTGGAGCTTAGCAATCAGCCCCAGCATTTT
CASSPIYGVELSNQPQHF
>TRBV2|.|.|17|TRBJ1-3
TGTGCCAGCAGTGAAGTATGGGCCGTAAGCTCTGGAAACACCATATATTTT
CASSEVWAVSSGNTIYF
>TRBV5-6|few|TRBD1|15|TRBJ1-2
TGTGCCAGCAGCTTGGCCCGAACAGGGGACTATGGCTACACCTTC
CASSLARTGDYGYTF
>TRBV4-1|.|TRBD1|16|TRBJ2-5
TGCGCCAGCAGCCTAGAATCAGGGGGCGGTCGAGAGACCCAGTACTTC
CASSLESGGGRETQYF
>TRBV27|.|TRBD2|17|TRBJ2-3
TGTGCCAGCAGGCCGCTGCTAGCGGGGGGACTCACAGATACGCAGTATTTT
CASRPLLAGGLTDTQYF
>TRBV5-1|.|.|14|TRBJ2-7
TGCGCCAGCAGCTTGAACAGCCTTTCCTACGAGCAGTACTTC
CASSLNSLSYEQYF
>TRBV4-1|.|.|12|TRBJ2-7
TGCGCCAGCAGCGAAAACCGCGGGGAGCAGTACTTC
CASSENRGEQYF
>TRBV19|.|.|15|TRBJ2-1
TGTGCCAGTAGTATTGGGCTAGGGAGATACAATGAGCAGTTCTTC
CASSIGLGRYNEQFF
>TRBV10-3|few|.|13|TRBJ1-2
TGTGCCATCAGTGTGGGACAAAACTATGGCTACACCTTC
CAISVGQNYGYTF
>TRBV27|.|TRBD2|16|TRBJ2-3
TGTGCCAGCAGTAGTCTAAGCGGGACCAGGCCAGATACGCAGTATTTT
CASSSLSGTRPDTQYF
>TRBV28|.|.|14|TRBJ2-3
TGTGCCAGCATCCCGGGACCCCGCACAGATACGCAGTATTTT
CASIPGPRTDTQYF
>TRBV7-9|few|.|17|TRBJ2-7
TGTGCCAGTGGACGGGACTCACTGTCCCCCAGGCCCTACGAGCAGTACTTC
CASGRDSLSPRPYEQYF
>TRBV27|once|TRBD2|16|TRBJ2-1
TGTGCCAGCAGTTTAAGAGCGGGAGGGACCTACAATGAGCAGTTCTTC
CASSLRAGGTYNEQFF
>TRBV28|.|TRBD1|15|TRBJ1-3
TGTGCCAGCAGTTTGAAGGGACAGAGGAGGAACACCATATATTTT
CASSLKGQRRNTIYF
>TRBV4-1|.|.|18|TRBJ1-4
TGCGCCAGCAGCCACGAGGGCAGGGGCCCCGGAGCTAATGAAAAACTGCTTTTT
CASSHEGRGPGANEKLLF
>TRBV7-6|.|.|13|TRBJ1-1
TGTGCCAGCAGCTTCCGACAGAACACTGAAGCTTTCTTT
CASSFRQNTEAFF
>TRBV20-1|few|TRBD1|15|TRBJ1-2
TGCAGTGCTAGAGATCCGACAGGGGTAAACTATGGCTACACCTTC
CSARDPTGVNYGYTF
>TRBV12-3/TRBV12-4|.|.|12|TRBJ2-5
TGTGCCAGCAGCACAGGGCCAGAGACCCAGTACTTC
CASSTGPETQYF
>TRBV7-9|few|TRBD1|15|TRBJ2-3
TGTGCCAGCAGCTCCACAGGGGGGAAGGCAGATACGCAGTATTTT
CASSSTGGKADTQYF
>TRBV20-1|.|TRBD1|15|TRBJ2-4
TGCAGTGCTACCCGGGACAGCCGAGCCAAAAACATTCAGTACTTC
CSATRDSRAKNIQYF
>TRBV11-2|.|TRBD2|16|TRBJ2-3
TGTGCCAGCAGCTTAAGTAGCGGGAGGTCCGCAGATACGCAGTATTTT
CASSLSSGRSADTQYF
>TRBV11-2|.|.|16|TRBJ2-3
TGTGCCAGCAGCTTAAGGGCATCGACCGTCACAGATACGCAGTATTTT
CASSLRASTVTDTQYF
>TRBV20-1|.|.|12|TRBJ2-7
TGCAGTGCTAGACGGCAGGCCTACGAGCAGTACTTC
CSARRQAYEQYF
>TRBV6-6|.|.|12|TRBJ1-5
TGTGCCAGCAGACACAGGGATCAGCCCCAGCATTTT
CASRHRDQPQHF
>TRBV14|.|.|17|TRBJ1-6
TGTGCCAGCAGCGTAAGCACCCTCAGAGTCCTTAATTCACCCCTCCACTTT
CASSVSTLRVLNSPLHF
>TRBV11-2|.|.|14|TRBJ2-7
TGTGCCAGCAGCCAACCGGGACTTCGACGCGAGCAGTACTTC
CASSQPGLRREQYF
>TRBV30|.|.|11|TRBJ1-1
TGTGCCCTCAGGACAGACGCTGAAGCTTTCTTT
CALRTDAEAFF
>TRBV13|.|.|14|TRBJ2-7
TGTGCCAGCAGCCCAGGACAGCGAACCTACGAGCAGTACTTC
CASSPGQRTYEQYF
>TRBV28|once|TRBD1|13|TRBJ1-2
TGTGCCAGCAGATCGACAGGGCTGGGTGGCTACACCTTC
CASRSTGLGGYTF
>TRBV20-1|few|.|14|TRBJ2-7
TGCAGTGCTAGAGACATAAGGGGTTCCTACGAGCAGTACTTC
CSARDIRGSYEQYF
>TRBV20-1|.|.|14|TRBJ2-3
TGCAGTCCCCTTAGGGGCGGACGCACAGATACGCAGTATTTT
CSPLRGGRTDTQYF
>TRBV30|.|.|12|TRBJ1-2
TGTGCCTGGGGGTCTGGCCTTGGGGGCTACACCTTC
CAWGSGLGGYTF
>TRBV27|.|.|15|TRBJ2-1
TGTGCCAGCAGTGGGTACGGGGTGAACCCCAATGAGCAGTTCTTC
CASSGYGVNPNEQFF
>TRBV19|.|.|13|TRBJ2-1
TGTGCCAGTAGTATAGCGGATAACAATGAGCAGTTCTTC
CASSIADNNEQFF
>TRBV12-3/TRBV12-4|.|.|14|TRBJ1-1
TGTGCCAGCAGACTCCTGGGGGCGCCCACTGAAGCTTTCTTT
CASRLLGAPTEAFF
>TRBV11-2|once|TRBD2|16|TRBJ2-3
TGTGCCAGCAGCTCTACCCTAGCGGGGTCCACAGATACGCAGTATTTT
CASSSTLAGSTDTQYF
>TRBV7-9|.|.|13|TRBJ1-1
TGTGCCAGCAGGTCCTCGTCGGGGACTGAAGCTTTCTTT
CASRSSSGTEAFF
>TRBV10-3|.|TRBD2|12|TRBJ2-1
TGTGCCACCGGGACTAGCGGGGGCGAGCAGTTCTTC
CATGTSGGEQFF
>TRBV28|.|.|14|TRBJ1-5
TGTGCCAGCAGTCCCCCACAGAGGAGGCAGCCCCAGCATTTT
CASSPPQRRQPQHF
>TRBV7-2|.|.|12|TRBJ2-3
TGTGCCAGCAGCTTAGGCACCTCCACGCAGTATTTT
CASSLGTSTQYF
>TRBV11-3|.|.|13|TRBJ1-6
TGTGCCAGCAGCTTGAGACCGAATTCACCCCTCCACTTT
CASSLRPNSPLHF